These 27 T cell receptor beta chains came from one sample sequenced in a study of blood T cells in healthy people across ages. Next came a second PCR, run for about 7 to 12 cycles, which used a sample-barcoded 5' primer along with a J-beta primer mix. Using its own MiXCR run on the 5' RACE reads, TCRdb lists one record per CDR3 protein. The sample records under 1,100,000 distinct CDR3 sequences, under 30% being singletons. In addition, the sample was reused for a study of T cells of mothers and their children.

Sequencing was carried out using blood. These receptors were taken from a girl under 10 years old in good health.

J is TRBJ1-2 and V is TRBV10-3; D ambiguous. This CDR3 has 12 amino acids. Germline lookup yields CDR1 ENHRY and CDR2 SYGVKD. V lost 3 bases and J lost 2, with 4 bases in between. CDR3 bases: TGTGCCATCAGTGAACTAAACTATGGCTACACCTTC. Its translation is CAISELNYGYTF.

This clonotype has a handful of counts. This chain joins TRBV12-5 and TRBJ2-6; tentative D call: TRBD2 (5 bases). The germline V gene has CDR1 LGHNT and CDR2 FRNRAP. The CDR3 sequence is 16 residues long. Trimming took off 0 bases at V and 2 bases at J, with 8 bases between the two ends. CDR3 nucleotides: TGTGCTAGTGGTTTGGTACGGAGGACTGGGGCCAACGTCCTGACTTTC. This encodes CASGLVRRTGANVLTF. Full variable domain (rest looked up from reference TRBV12-5 and TRBJ2-6): DARVTQTPRHKVTEMGQEVTMRCQPILGHNTVFWYRQTMMQGLELLAYFRNRAPLDDSGMPKDRFSAEMPDATLATLKIQPSEPRDSAVYFCASGLVRRTGANVLTFGAGSRLTVL.

The chain uses TRBV25-1 and TRBJ1-1; no reliable D call. Per germline, CDR1 MGHDK and CDR2 SYGVNS. This CDR3 is 14 amino acids long. Trimming pared 5 bases from V and 2 bases from J, leaving 12 bases between. CDR3 loop: CASSPEVSNTEAFF. The CDR3 DNA is TGTGCCAGCAGTCCCGAAGTTTCCAACACTGAAGCTTTCTTT.

Of note for this clonotype: An end of the junction does not agree with germline; a read error may underlie this. V is TRBV14 and J is TRBJ2-7; 9 bases fit TRBD2. With the DNA end fitting TRBJ2-6 better, the J assignment may be wrong. This CDR3 has 12 amino acids. CDR1 and CDR2 from the germline V gene are SGHDN and FVKESK. CDR3 in amino acids: CAGSPRTSGLTF. The CDR3 DNA sequence: TGTGCCGGCAGCCCGCGCACTAGCGGGCTGACTTTC.

The gene calls are TRBV29-1 and TRBJ2-5; TRBD1 agrees at 7 bases. The V segment lost 3 bases and the J segment 4 bases; nucleotides outside the gene matches: 8. The length of the CDR3 is 14 residues. CDR1 is SQVTM, CDR2 ANQGSEA, per germline. The CDR3 coding sequence is TGCAGCGTTGATCCCCCGGCAGGGGGAGAGACCCAGTACTTC. It is translated as CSVDPPAGGETQYF.

In its sample, this clonotype was seen a few times. This chain connects TRBV28 to TRBJ2-2, with a possible D match to TRBD2 (6 bases). Trimming stripped 8 bases from V and 5 bases from J, with 12 bases between. CDR3 size: 13 residues. The germline V gene has CDR1 MDHEN and CDR2 SYDVKM. CDR3 DNA sequence: TGTGCCAGCGATGCGGGGTTAACCGGGGAGCTGTTTTTT. It translates to CASDAGLTGELFF.

This clonotype was seen a few times. The rearrangement joins TRBV6-1 to TRBJ1-4, with D hard to call. Germline lookup yields CDR1 MNHNS and CDR2 SASEGT. Trimming took 6 bases from V and 3 from J, leaving 11 bases between them. The CDR3 covers 14 residues. The CDR3 spells CASSPGSPNEKLFF. Here the CDR3 DNA reads TGTGCCAGCAGCCCAGGTTCGCCTAATGAAAAACTGTTTTTT.

The rearrangement links TRBV18 to TRBJ2-7; D is ambiguous. This CDR3 spans 14 amino acids. Germline CDR1 reads KGHSH; CDR2 reads LQKENI. V gave up 5 bases and J gave up 2 bases, with 13 bases separating them. The CDR3 loop is CASSNSGRPYEQYF. CDR3 DNA: TGTGCCAGCTCAAACTCGGGCCGCCCCTACGAGCAGTACTTC.

This chain connects TRBV2 to TRBJ1-5; 7 nucleotides line up with TRBD1. CDR1 and CDR2 from the germline V gene are SNHLY and FYNNEI. With 6 bases clipped from V and 6 bases from J, the junction kept 8 bases outside the gene matches. The CDR3 runs to 14 residues. CDR3 residues: CASSLQGRGQPQHF. CDR3 sequence (DNA): TGTGCCAGCAGCCTACAGGGGCGCGGTCAGCCCCAGCATTTT. The full variable domain, in which reference TRBV2 and TRBJ1-5 provide the parts outside the CDR3, is EPEVTQTPSHQVTQMGQEVILRCVPISNHLYFYWYRQILGQKVEFLVSFYNNEISEKSEIFDDQFSVERPDGSNFTLKIRSTKLEDSAMYFCASSLQGRGQPQHFGDGTRLSIL.

The chain links TRBV20-1 to TRBJ2-1, with 13 bases matching TRBD2. Germline values: CDR1 DFQATT, CDR2 SNEGSKA (reference sequence). The CDR3 is 16 amino acids. Trimming at V came to 5 bases and at J to 3 bases, leaving 7 bases not matched to a gene. CDR3 protein: CSAGRTSGGYYNEQFF. The DNA of the CDR3 is TGCAGTGCTGGAAGGACTAGCGGGGGTTACTACAATGAGCAGTTCTTC.

The chain links TRBV12-3 or TRBV12-4 to TRBJ2-7; 9 positions match TRBD2. V gave up 6 bases and J gave up 3 bases; unmatched junction bases: 9. The CDR3 length is 15 residues. The CDR3 loop is CASSSEGLAIYEQYF. As DNA, the CDR3 is TGTGCCAGCAGCTCCGAAGGACTAGCGATCTACGAGCAGTACTTC.

CDR3 in amino acids: CASSFLTGGTSGANVLTF. CDR3 coding DNA: TGTGCCAGCAGTTTCTTGACAGGGGGTACCTCTGGGGCCAACGTCCTGACTTTC. The chain carries TRBV6-5 and TRBJ2-6; 9 bases are a match to TRBD1. The length of the CDR3 is 18 residues. Per germline, CDR1 MNHEY and CDR2 SVGAGI. After removal of 4 bases from V and 0 bases from J, the junction contained 7 bases not matched to a gene.

With regard to this clonotype: Just one base apart from a much larger clone, this may be a read error. The genes are TRBV12-3 or TRBV12-4 and TRBJ2-3; TRBD2 agrees at 8 bases. The CDR3 covers 15 residues. The DNA of the CDR3 is TGTGCCAGCAGTATACTAGCGGCTAGCACAGATGCGCAGTATTTT. It specifies CASSILAASTDAQYF.

The chain is built from TRBV9 and TRBJ2-6; D possibly uses TRBD1 or TRBD2 (5 bases each). The germline CDR1 and CDR2 sequences are SGDLS and YYNGEE. The CDR3 has 15 residues. Trimming removed 0 bases from V and 3 bases from J, with 7 bases in between. The CDR3 is CASSVVGVGANVLTF. In nucleotides, the CDR3 is TGTGCCAGCAGCGTAGTGGGGGTTGGGGCCAACGTCCTGACTTTC.

The V gene is TRBV27, the J gene TRBJ2-5; D call uncertain. With the DNA end fitting TRBJ2-1 better, the J assignment may be wrong. The germline V gene has CDR1 MNHEY and CDR2 SMNVEV (reference sequence). The CDR3 length is 11 residues. Here the CDR3 reads CASSLSSQQFF. CDR3 bases: TGTGCCAGCAGTTTATCTAGCCAGCAGTTCTTC.

The J gene is TRBJ2-1, the V gene TRBV20-1, with 10 bases fitting TRBD2. V lost 3 bases to trimming and J lost 2 bases; unmatched junction nucleotides: 19. Germline V gene sequence: CDR1 DFQATT, CDR2 SNEGSKA (reference sequence). The CDR3 is 20 amino acids. CDR3 DNA sequence: TGCAGTGCTAGCTCCCCGACTAGCGGGCCTACCAGGAGCACCTACAATGAGCAGTTCTTC. This sequence encodes CSASSPTSGPTRSTYNEQFF.

This clonotype was seen a few times. At one end, the junction sequence differs from germline, possibly due to a read error. V gene TRBV7-2 combines with J gene TRBJ1-1; D is uncertain. This CDR3 region has 12 residues. CDR1 and CDR2 (germline): SGHTA, FQGNSA. DNA for the CDR3: TGTGCCAGCAGCTGGATCCGGGATCCCCTATCTTTT. It encodes CASSWIRDPLSF.

The sample holds a few counts of this clonotype. The chain joins TRBV19 to TRBJ1-2, with a weak D call TRBD1 (6 bases). The CDR3 length is 15 residues. CDR1 and CDR2 (germline): LNHDA, SQIVND (reference sequence). V lost 5 bases and J lost 2, with 15 bases in between. Written as DNA, the CDR3 is TGTGCCAGTAGTTTCCCGGGACACGGCAACTATGGCTACACCTTC. It encodes CASSFPGHGNYGYTF.

This clonotype has only a few counts. J is TRBJ2-3 and V is TRBV5-1; no clear D gene. Trimming removed 0 bases from V and 0 bases from J, with 8 bases in between. The length of the CDR3 is 15 residues. Germline V gene sequence: CDR1 SGHRS, CDR2 YFSETQ. CDR3 in DNA: TGCGCCAGCAGCTTGGCCTTCAGCAGCACAGATACGCAGTATTTT. Translation gives CASSLAFSSTDTQYF.

V gene TRBV11-2 combines with J gene TRBJ2-7; the D call may be TRBD1 or TRBD2 (6 bases each). Germline CDR1 and CDR2: SGHAT and FQNNGV. The CDR3 is 16 amino acids. The V and J ends lost 4 bases and 3 bases respectively, with 19 bases between them. The CDR3 sequence is CASSSNPTRGGYEQYF. The DNA of the CDR3 is TGTGCCAGCAGCTCCAACCCGACTAGAGGGGGCTACGAGCAGTACTTC.

This clonotype appeared a few times. V gene TRBV9 combines with J gene TRBJ1-2; 7 bases fit TRBD1. Per germline, CDR1 SGDLS and CDR2 YYNGEE. Trimming at V came to 0 bases and at J to 7 bases, leaving 3 bases not matched to a gene. This CDR3 spans 13 amino acids. The CDR3 nucleotides read TGTGCCAGCAGCGTAGAGGGGGCGCTTGGCTACACCTTC. This sequence encodes CASSVEGALGYTF.

The chain carries TRBV12-3 or TRBV12-4 and TRBJ2-3; D is possibly TRBD1 (5 bases). This CDR3 has 12 amino acids. V was trimmed by 6 bases and J by 3 bases, leaving 7 bases between them. The CDR3 nucleotides read TGTGCCAGCAGCCGACAGACAGATACGCAGTATTTT. It codes for CASSRQTDTQYF.

This clonotype occurred a few times. The chain joins TRBV5-1 to TRBJ2-7; TRBD2 agrees at 8 bases. Germline assignment: CDR1 SGHRS and CDR2 YFSETQ. The CDR3 extends over 16 amino acids. V dropped 1 base and J dropped 0; count of bases not matched to a gene: 6. CDR3 bases: TGCGCCAGCAGCTTGCGGTCTAGCGGGTTCTCCTACGAGCAGTACTTC. Its translation is CASSLRSSGFSYEQYF.

This clonotype was detected a few times. In nucleotides, the CDR3 is TGTGCCAGCAGTAGTGAGGCAGGGGATATCGGCATTCAGTACTTC. Translation gives CASSSEAGDIGIQYF. V usage is TRBV28 and J usage is TRBJ2-4, with D possibly being TRBD1 (6 bases). The CDR3 consists of 15 residues. Germline CDR1 is MDHEN and CDR2 is SYDVKM. V lost 5 bases to trimming and J lost 9 bases, with 20 bases between them.

The rearrangement uses TRBV4-3 and TRBJ2-3; TRBD2 matches at 9 bases. The germline V gene has CDR1 LGHNA and CDR2 YSLEER. Trimming cost V 2 bases and J 10 bases; bases outside gene matches: 7. The CDR3 runs to 14 residues. This CDR3 is CASSQRGGGASQYF. In DNA, the CDR3 is TGCGCCAGCAGCCAAAGGGGCGGGGGGGCTTCGCAGTATTTT.

This chain links TRBV2 with TRBJ1-4, with D uncertain. V lost 3 bases, J lost 5 bases, and 13 bases lay in between. Germline loops: CDR1 SNHLY, CDR2 FYNNEI. CDR3 length: 15 residues. The CDR3: CASSDGVDRNEKLFF. The CDR3 coding sequence is TGTGCCAGCAGTGATGGTGTGGACCGAAATGAAAAACTGTTTTTT.

The V call is TRBV7-9, the J call TRBJ1-1, with D unresolved. This CDR3 is built from 12 residues. Looked up from germline, CDR1 is SEHNR and CDR2 is FQNEAQ (reference sequence). The V end was cut by 5 bases, the J end by 9 bases, with 13 bases between. CDR3: CASSPGGPQAFF. The CDR3 DNA is TGTGCCAGCAGCCCGGGCGGGCCTCAAGCTTTCTTT.